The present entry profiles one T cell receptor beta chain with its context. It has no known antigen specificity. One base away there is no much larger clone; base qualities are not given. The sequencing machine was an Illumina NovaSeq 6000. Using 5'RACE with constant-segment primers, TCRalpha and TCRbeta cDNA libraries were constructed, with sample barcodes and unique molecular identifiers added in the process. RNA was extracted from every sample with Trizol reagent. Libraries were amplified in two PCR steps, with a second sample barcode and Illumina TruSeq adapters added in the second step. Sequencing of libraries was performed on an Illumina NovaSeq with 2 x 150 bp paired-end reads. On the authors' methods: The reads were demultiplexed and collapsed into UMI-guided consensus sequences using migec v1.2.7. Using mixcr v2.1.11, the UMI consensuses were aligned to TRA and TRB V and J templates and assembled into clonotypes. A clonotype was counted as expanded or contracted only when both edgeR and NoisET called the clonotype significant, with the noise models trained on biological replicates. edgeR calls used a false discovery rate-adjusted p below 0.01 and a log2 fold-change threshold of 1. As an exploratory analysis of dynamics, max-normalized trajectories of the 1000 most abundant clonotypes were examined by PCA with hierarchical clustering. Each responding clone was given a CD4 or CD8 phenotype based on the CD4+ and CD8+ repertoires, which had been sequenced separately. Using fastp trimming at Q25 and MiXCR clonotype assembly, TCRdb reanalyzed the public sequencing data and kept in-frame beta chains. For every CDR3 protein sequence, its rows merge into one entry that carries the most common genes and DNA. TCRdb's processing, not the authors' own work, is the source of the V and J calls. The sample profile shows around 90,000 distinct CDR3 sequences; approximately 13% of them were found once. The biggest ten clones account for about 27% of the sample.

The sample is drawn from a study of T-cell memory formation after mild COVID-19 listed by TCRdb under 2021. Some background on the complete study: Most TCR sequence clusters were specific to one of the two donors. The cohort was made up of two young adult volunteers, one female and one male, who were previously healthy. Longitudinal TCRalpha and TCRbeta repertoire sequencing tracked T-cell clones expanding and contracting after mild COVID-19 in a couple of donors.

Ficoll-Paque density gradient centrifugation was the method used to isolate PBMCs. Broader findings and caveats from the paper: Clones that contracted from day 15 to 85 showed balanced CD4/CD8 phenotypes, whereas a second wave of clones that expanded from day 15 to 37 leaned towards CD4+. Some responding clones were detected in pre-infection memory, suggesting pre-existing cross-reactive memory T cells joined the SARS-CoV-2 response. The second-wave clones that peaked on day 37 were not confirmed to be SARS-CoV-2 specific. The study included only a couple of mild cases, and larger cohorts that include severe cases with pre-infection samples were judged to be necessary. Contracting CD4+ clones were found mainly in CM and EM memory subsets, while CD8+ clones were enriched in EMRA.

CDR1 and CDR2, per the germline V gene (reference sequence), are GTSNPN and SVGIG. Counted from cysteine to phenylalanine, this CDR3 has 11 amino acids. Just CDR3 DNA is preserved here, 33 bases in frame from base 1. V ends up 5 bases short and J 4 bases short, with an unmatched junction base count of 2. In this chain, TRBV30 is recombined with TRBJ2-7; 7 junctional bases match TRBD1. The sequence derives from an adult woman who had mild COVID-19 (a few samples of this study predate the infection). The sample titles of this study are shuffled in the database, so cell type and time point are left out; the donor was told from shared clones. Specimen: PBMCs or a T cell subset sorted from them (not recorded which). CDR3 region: CAWGDSYEQYF. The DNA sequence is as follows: TGTGCCTGGGGGGACAGTTACGAGCAGTACTTC.